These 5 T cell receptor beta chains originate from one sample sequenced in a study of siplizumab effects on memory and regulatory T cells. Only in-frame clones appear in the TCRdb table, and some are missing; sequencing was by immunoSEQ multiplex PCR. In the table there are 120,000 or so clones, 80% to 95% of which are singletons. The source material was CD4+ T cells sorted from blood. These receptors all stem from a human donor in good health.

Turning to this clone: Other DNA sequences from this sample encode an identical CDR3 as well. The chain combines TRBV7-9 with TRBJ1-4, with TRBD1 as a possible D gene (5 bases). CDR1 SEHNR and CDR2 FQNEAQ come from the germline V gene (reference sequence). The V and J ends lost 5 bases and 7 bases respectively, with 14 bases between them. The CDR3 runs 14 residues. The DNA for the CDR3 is TGTGCCAGCAGCCTCGGGACTGGGGTTGAAAAACTGTTTTTT. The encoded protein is CASSLGTGVEKLFF. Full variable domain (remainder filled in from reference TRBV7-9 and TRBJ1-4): DTGVSQNPRHKITKRGQNVTFRCDPISEHNRLYWYRQTLGQGPEFLTYFQNEAQLEKSRLLSDRFSAERPKGSFSTLEIQRTEQGDSAMYLCASSLGTGVEKLFFGSGTQLSVL.

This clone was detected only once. CDR3 coding DNA: TGTGCCAGCAGCTTGGTCCTGGGACTCTCCCCCGGGGAGCTGTTTTTT. Translating it yields CASSLVLGLSPGELFF. J is TRBJ2-2 and V is TRBV5-8, with D possibly being TRBD2 (6 bases). CDR3 length: 16 residues. Trimming took 0 bases from V and 6 from J, leaving 15 bases between them. Germline CDR1 SGHTS, CDR2 YDEGEE.

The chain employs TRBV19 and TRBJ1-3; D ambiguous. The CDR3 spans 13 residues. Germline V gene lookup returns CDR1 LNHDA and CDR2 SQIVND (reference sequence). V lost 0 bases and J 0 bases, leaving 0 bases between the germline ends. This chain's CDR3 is CASSIDSGNTIYF. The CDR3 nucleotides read TGTGCCAGTAGTATAGACTCTGGAAACACCATATATTTT.

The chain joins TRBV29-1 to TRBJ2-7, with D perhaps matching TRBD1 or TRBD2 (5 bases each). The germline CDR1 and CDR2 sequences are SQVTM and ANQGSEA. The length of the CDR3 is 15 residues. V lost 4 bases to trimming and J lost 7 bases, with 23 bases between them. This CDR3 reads CSVGLGAADPWEQYF. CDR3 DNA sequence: TGCAGCGTTGGACTCGGGGCGGCTGACCCGTGGGAGCAGTACTTC.

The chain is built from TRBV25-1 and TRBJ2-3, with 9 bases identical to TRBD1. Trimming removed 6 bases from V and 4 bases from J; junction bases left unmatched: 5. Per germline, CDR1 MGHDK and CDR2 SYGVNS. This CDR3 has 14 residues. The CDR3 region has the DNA TGTGCCAGCAGCCGGAGACAGGGGGCAGATACGCAGTATTTT. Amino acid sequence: CASSRRQGADTQYF.